This T cell receptor (beta chain) comes out of a study of blood T cell repertoires in COVID-19 (TCRdb year 2020). In terms of the full investigation: The collaborator samples originated in the United States, Italy and Spain and spanned the acute and convalescent phases of COVID-19. The prospective study material was composed of cDNA or gDNA derived from T cells, B-cell-depleted T cells, or PBMCs. Subjects who had been exposed to COVID-19, were actively infected with it, or had recovered from it provided the deeply sampled blood TCRbeta repertoires that made up the dataset. The repertoires were made available in a free public database intended to serve as a resource for research on the immune response to SARS-CoV-2. Samples were obtained from the ongoing ImmuneRACE study (first 160 participants) and from 1,254 subjects provided by 6 global collaborators. A de-identified subject ID, COVID-19 status, age in years and sex were almost always included in the sample metadata. Where available, HLA class I and class II types were taken from metadata supplied by the sample provider and were not determined by assay-based typing. The full study reports these points: The quantity of clinical and demographic metadata differed by source and by participant and was supplied without curation.

The immunoSEQ Assay, a bias-controlled multiplex PCR, was used to amplify TCRbeta CDR3 regions from genomic DNA. Processing in the source paper ran as follows. Within the assay, amplification of reference gene primers was used to estimate how many nucleated cells each sample contained. To quantify the absolute abundance of each unique TCRbeta CDR3 rearrangement, sequence reads were collapsed and filtered. For each sample, productive Simpson clonality was calculated as the square root of Simpson's diversity index across productive rearrangements. Here the immuneACCESS table is served through TCRdb, limited to in-frame sequences with V and J called. Missing clones are a known gap in these copies; in checked studies unresolved V genes cover under half, and the rest lacks a known reason. V and J calls and clone size are given by that table; D and trimming were obtained from the DNA. The sample records over 600,000 clones, approximately 90% of which are singletons. 0.2% to 0.3% of the sample comes from the top ten.

Remarks on this clone: What this receptor recognizes is not known. Base quality data are lacking; no much larger clone is found one base away.

The collaborating institutions used their own protocols to collect whole blood in K2EDTA tubes. For TCRbeta analysis, collaborators shipped samples in one of three forms: frozen whole blood, isolated PBMCs, or DNA extracted from either of those sample types. For this chain, trimming is 1 base at the V end and 8 bases at the J end, and the number of junction bases without a gene match is 5. CDR1 SGHRS and CDR2 YFSETQ were looked up in the germline V gene. Counted from cysteine to phenylalanine, this CDR3 has 15 amino acids. The retained sequence is limited to the CDR3, 45 bases, with the frame set at the first base.

Source material: peripheral blood. This sequence was found in a woman in her late teens or twenties with acute or convalescent COVID-19. Recombination linked TRBV5-1 to TRBJ2-1, with 11 bases matching TRBD2. The CDR3: CASSLIAGGLDEQFF. The DNA sequence reads TGCGCCAGCAGCTTGATAGCGGGGGGGCTCGATGAGCAGTTCTTC.